The 14 T cell receptor beta chains listed next were all sequenced from one sample in a study of radiotherapy plus CTLA-4 blockade in lung cancer listed by TCRdb under 2018. The method was the immunoSEQ multiplex PCR assay. TCRdb re-hosts the immuneACCESS table, in-frame sequences only. Its copies lack some clones; in the studies checked, an unresolved V gene accounts for under half of them, and the cause for the rest is not known. This sample gives about 87,000 clones in total; around nine tenths of them show up just once. 16% of the sample goes to the ten largest clones. The input for sequencing was peripheral blood, taken from a patient treated with radiotherapy plus ipilimumab. Receptors originate from a human donor with non-small cell lung cancer that progressed on radiotherapy plus ipilimumab.

Comments on this clone: This sample includes further DNA sequences coding for the same CDR3. J is TRBJ1-4 and V is TRBV30; unclear D gene. V was clipped by 0 bases and J by 0 bases, with 8 bases between them. Germline loops: CDR1 GTSNPN, CDR2 SVGIG (reference sequence). The CDR3 has 15 amino acids. The CDR3 sequence: CAWSVLGTTNEKLFF. CDR3 nucleotides: TGTGCCTGGAGTGTACTTGGGACAACTAATGAAAAACTGTTTTTT.

This sequence joins TRBV6-6 and TRBJ1-1; D unclear. CDR3 length equals 14 residues. The V gene's germline CDR1 is MNHNY and CDR2 SVGAGI (reference sequence). The V gene lost 3 bases and the J gene lost 0 bases, with 8 bases spanning the gap. Here the CDR3 reads CASSYTPLNTEAFF. CDR3 bases: TGTGCCAGCAGTTATACGCCTTTGAACACTGAAGCTTTCTTT.

The gene calls are TRBV5-4 and TRBJ2-3; the match to TRBD2 covers 15 bases. The CDR3 runs 17 residues. Trimming cost V 3 bases and J 5 bases; bases outside gene matches: 7. Germline CDR1 reads SGHNT; CDR2 reads YYREEE (reference sequence). CDR3 nucleotide sequence: TGTGCCAGCAGCTCAACCGGGACTAGCGGGAGGATAGATACGCAGTATTTT. Translation: CASSSTGTSGRIDTQYF.

The chain links TRBV5-1 to TRBJ1-4; no clear D. V was clipped by 0 bases and J by 4 bases, with 4 bases between them. Germline-derived CDR1 and CDR2 are SGHRS and YFSETQ. The CDR3 is 13 amino acids. CDR3 protein: CASSLVGNEKLFF. CDR3 nucleotide sequence: TGCGCCAGCAGCTTGGTGGGTAATGAAAAACTGTTTTTT.

The gene calls are TRBV9 and TRBJ2-1; weak D call: TRBD2 (7 bases). Trimming removed 4 bases from V and 6 bases from J, with 17 bases in between. The CDR3 contains 15 residues. CDR1 SGDLS and CDR2 YYNGEE come from the germline V gene. CDR3 in amino acids: CASSFRGGFANEQFF. In DNA, the CDR3 is TGTGCCAGCAGCTTCAGGGGAGGGTTCGCCAATGAGCAGTTCTTC.

The chain uses TRBV4-3 and TRBJ2-1; D remains unclear. Trimming removed 0 bases at V and 11 bases at J, with 14 bases between. Per the germline V gene, CDR1 is LGHNA and CDR2 is YSLEER. CDR3 length: 14 amino acids. CDR3 loop: CASSQEIGGRQQFF. The CDR3 nucleotides are TGCGCCAGCAGCCAAGAGATAGGCGGAAGACAGCAGTTCTTC.

This clone was observed once. This chain links TRBV10-2 with TRBJ2-1; unclear D gene. Germline CDR1 and CDR2: WSHSY and SAAADI. V lost 0 bases and J 9 bases, leaving 18 bases between the germline ends. CDR3 length: 16 residues. The CDR3 is CASSESDTLMASEQFF. The CDR3 DNA reads TGCGCCAGCAGTGAGTCCGACACGTTAATGGCTAGTGAGCAGTTCTTC.

The chain couples TRBV4-1 to TRBJ2-5, with TRBD2 identical over 11 bases. This CDR3 contains 19 residues. Germline-derived CDR1 and CDR2 are MGHRA and YSYEKL. V lost 4 bases and J lost 0; bases outside the gene matches: 13. CDR3 sequence: CASSLLLAGVPIHQETQYF. DNA of the CDR3: TGCGCCAGCAGCCTGCTACTAGCGGGGGTCCCAATTCACCAAGAGACCCAGTACTTC.

This chain connects TRBV4-1 to TRBJ2-1; D perhaps matches TRBD2 (6 bases). Per the germline V gene, CDR1 is MGHRA and CDR2 is YSYEKL. V lost 1 base and J lost 0, with 13 bases in between. This CDR3 has 17 amino acids. The CDR3 sequence: CASSQGEWGLSYNEQFF. The CDR3 bases are TGCGCCAGCAGCCAAGGAGAGTGGGGACTCTCCTACAATGAGCAGTTCTTC.

The chain uses TRBV18 and TRBJ2-7, with D possibly TRBD1 on 7 matching bases. V dropped 3 bases and J dropped 4 bases, with 13 bases sitting between them. CDR1 and CDR2 from the germline V gene are KGHSH and LQKENI. There are 14 residues in the CDR3. CDR3 loop: CASSPPTGTYEQYF. DNA of the CDR3: TGTGCCAGCTCACCTCCGACAGGGACTTACGAGCAGTACTTC.

The chain couples TRBV5-1 to TRBJ2-3, with TRBD1 as a possible D gene (5 bases). There are 14 residues in the CDR3. Looked up from germline, CDR1 is SGHRS and CDR2 is YFSETQ. V was trimmed by 2 bases and J by 6 bases, leaving 13 bases between them. The CDR3 nucleotides are TGCGCCAGCAGCTTAGGCCAGGGTTTCGATACGCAGTATTTT. Translation gives CASSLGQGFDTQYF.

The V call is TRBV5-6, the J call TRBJ1-5; 9 bases agree with TRBD1. Trimming cost V 5 bases and J 4 bases; bases outside gene matches: 7. The CDR3 sequence is 15 residues long. The germline gives CDR1 SGHDT, CDR2 YYEEEE. The CDR3 spells CASSFTGTGNQPQHF. In nucleotides, the CDR3 is TGTGCCAGCAGTTTTACCGGGACAGGGAATCAGCCCCAGCATTTT.

This clone was recorded once. J is TRBJ1-1 and V is TRBV5-4; D may be TRBD1 (6 bases). Germline values: CDR1 SGHNT, CDR2 YYREEE (reference sequence). Trimming removed 4 bases at V and 4 bases at J, with 17 bases between. The CDR3 loop spans 15 amino acids. The CDR3 here is CASSNKNTGLTEAFF. The CDR3 nucleotides read TGTGCCAGCAGCAATAAAAATACAGGGCTCACTGAAGCTTTCTTT. The whole variable domain, filled in from reference TRBV5-4 and TRBJ1-1, reads ETGVTQSPTHLIKTRGQQVTLRCSSQSGHNTVSWYQQALGQGPQFIFQYYREEENGRGNFPPRFSGLQFPNYSSELNVNALELDDSALYLCASSNKNTGLTEAFFGQGTRLTVV.

The genes are TRBV4-2 and TRBJ1-1; 8 nucleotides match TRBD1. CDR3 length: 17 amino acids. Germline CDR1 LGHNA, CDR2 YNFKEQ. The V and J ends lost 4 bases and 3 bases, in that order; junction bases with no gene match: 13. The CDR3 coding sequence is TGTGCCAGCAGCCCTTACGTCCAGGGGGCAAGGGACACTGAAGCTTTCTTT. As protein: CASSPYVQGARDTEAFF.